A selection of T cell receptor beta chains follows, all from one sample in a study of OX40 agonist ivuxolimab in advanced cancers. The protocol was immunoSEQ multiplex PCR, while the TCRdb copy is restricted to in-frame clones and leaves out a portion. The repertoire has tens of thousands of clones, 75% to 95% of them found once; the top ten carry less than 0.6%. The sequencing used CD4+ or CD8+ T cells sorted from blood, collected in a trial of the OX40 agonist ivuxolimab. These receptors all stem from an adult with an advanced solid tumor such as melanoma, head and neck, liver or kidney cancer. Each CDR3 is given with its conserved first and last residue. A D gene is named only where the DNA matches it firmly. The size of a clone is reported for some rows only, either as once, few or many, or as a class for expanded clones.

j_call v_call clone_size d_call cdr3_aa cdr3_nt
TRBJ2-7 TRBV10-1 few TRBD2 CASTLTSGNWSYEQYF TGCGCCAGCACGCTTACTAGCGGGAATTGGTCCTACGAGCAGTACTTC
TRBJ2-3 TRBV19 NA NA CASSMGPTDTQYF TGTGCCAGTAGTATGGGACCAACAGATACGCAGTATTTT
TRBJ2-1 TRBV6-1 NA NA CAHQKRSGDEQFF TGTGCCCACCAGAAGCGGAGCGGCGATGAGCAGTTCTTC
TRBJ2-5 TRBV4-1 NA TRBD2 CASSHRAGEETQYF TGCGCCAGCAGCCACCGAGCGGGAGAAGAGACCCAGTACTTC
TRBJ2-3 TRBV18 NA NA CASSPRGGSTDTQYF TGTGCCAGCTCACCCCGGGGAGGCAGCACAGATACGCAGTATTTT
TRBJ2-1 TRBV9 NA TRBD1 CASSETGTAYNEQFF TGTGCCAGCAGCGAAACCGGGACAGCTTACAATGAGCAGTTCTTC
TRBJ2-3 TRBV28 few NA CASSGGGTDTQYF TGTGCCAGCAGCGGTGGGGGCACAGATACGCAGTATTTT
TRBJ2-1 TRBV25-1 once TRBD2 CASSPRGAGRVNEQFF TGTGCCAGCAGTCCGCGGGGGGCAGGGCGGGTGAATGAGCAGTTCTTC
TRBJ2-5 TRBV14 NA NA CASSGVMAGQETQYF TGTGCCAGCAGCGGTGTAATGGCTGGCCAAGAGACCCAGTACTTC
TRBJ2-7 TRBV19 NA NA CASSIDAQAYEQYF TGTGCCAGTAGTATAGACGCACAGGCATACGAGCAGTACTTC
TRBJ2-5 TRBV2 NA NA CASSEAGRKGGTQYF TGTGCCAGCAGTGAAGCGGGACGGAAGGGTGGGACCCAGTACTTC
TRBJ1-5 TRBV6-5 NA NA CASSLGEQPQHF TGTGCCAGCAGTCTGGGGGAACAGCCCCAGCATTTT
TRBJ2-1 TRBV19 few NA CASSIWQGHNEQFF TGTGCCAGTAGTATTTGGCAGGGCCACAATGAGCAGTTCTTC
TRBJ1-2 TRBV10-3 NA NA CAISPDTRRFNYGYTF TGTGCCATCAGCCCAGACACTAGACGATTTAACTATGGCTACACCTTC
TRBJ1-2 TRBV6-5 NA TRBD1 CASSVTGGANGYTF TGTGCCAGCAGTGTTACAGGGGGCGCGAATGGCTACACCTTC
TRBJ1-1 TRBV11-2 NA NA CASSPRAAEEAFF TGTGCCAGCAGCCCCCGGGCGGCGGAAGAAGCTTTCTTT
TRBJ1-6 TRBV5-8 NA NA CASSRRNSPLHF TGTGCCAGCAGTCGTCGGAATTCACCCCTCCACTTT
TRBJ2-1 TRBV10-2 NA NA CASKLASSYNEQFF TGCGCCAGCAAGCTCGCAAGCTCCTACAATGAGCAGTTCTTC
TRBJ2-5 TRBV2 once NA CASSYQGKETQYF TGTGCCAGCAGTTACCAGGGGAAAGAGACCCAGTACTTC
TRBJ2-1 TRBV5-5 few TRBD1 CASSSRTGQAYNEQFF TGTGCCAGCAGCTCGAGGACAGGGCAGGCCTACAATGAGCAGTTCTTC
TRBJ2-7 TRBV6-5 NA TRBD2 CASSSPGRYEQYF TGTGCCAGCAGTTCCCCCGGGAGGTACGAGCAGTACTTC
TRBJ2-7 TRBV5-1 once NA CASSPEMGFSYEQYF TGCGCCAGCAGCCCTGAGATGGGGTTCTCCTACGAGCAGTACTTC
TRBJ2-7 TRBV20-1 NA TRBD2 CSARAGGEQYF TGCAGTGCTCGGGCGGGAGGCGAGCAGTACTTC
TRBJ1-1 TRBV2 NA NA CASSESRHQNTEAFF TGTGCCAGCAGTGAAAGCAGACATCAGAACACTGAAGCTTTCTTT
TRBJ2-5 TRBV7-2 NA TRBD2 CASSPSGSGQETQYF TGTGCCAGCAGCCCTAGCGGGAGTGGTCAAGAGACCCAGTACTTC
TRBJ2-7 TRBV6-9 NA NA CASRPDLNYEQYF TGTGCCAGCAGACCCGACCTAAACTACGAGCAGTACTTC
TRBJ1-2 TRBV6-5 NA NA CASSPGATNYGYTF TGTGCCAGCAGCCCCGGGGCAACTAACTATGGCTACACCTTC
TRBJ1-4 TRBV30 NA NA CAWSLGTNEKLFF TGTGCCTGGAGTTTGGGCACTAATGAAAAACTGTTTTTT
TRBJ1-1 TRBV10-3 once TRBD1 CAISPGQAEAFF TGTGCCATCAGTCCGGGACAGGCTGAAGCTTTCTTT
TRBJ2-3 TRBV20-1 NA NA CSALDTDTQYF TGCAGTGCCCTCGACACAGATACGCAGTATTTT
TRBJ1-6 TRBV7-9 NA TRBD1 CASSASTGGESPLHF TGTGCCAGCAGCGCATCCACAGGGGGCGAATCACCCCTCCACTTT
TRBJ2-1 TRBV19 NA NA CASSQYSSYNEQFF TGTGCCAGTAGCCAGTACAGCTCCTACAATGAGCAGTTCTTC
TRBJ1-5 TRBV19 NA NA CASRSSNQPQHF TGTGCCAGTAGATCTAGCAATCAGCCCCAGCATTTT
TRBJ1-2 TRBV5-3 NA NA CATLAPPYGYTF TGTGCCACCCTGGCGCCTCCCTATGGCTACACCTTC
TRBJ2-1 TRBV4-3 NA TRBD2 CASSQDGLVNEQFF TGCGCCAGCAGCCAAGACGGACTAGTGAATGAGCAGTTCTTC
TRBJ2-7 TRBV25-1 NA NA CASGKRYEQYF TGTGCCAGCGGTAAACGCTACGAGCAGTACTTC
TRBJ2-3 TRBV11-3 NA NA CASSPGTEHTDTQYF TGTGCCAGCAGTCCCGGGACGGAACACACAGATACGCAGTATTTT
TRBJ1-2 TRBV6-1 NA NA CASSVEDRRYTF TGTGCCAGCAGCGTCGAGGACAGACGCTACACCTTC
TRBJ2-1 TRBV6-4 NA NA CASSEFGTSPYYNEQFF TGTGCCAGCAGTGAGTTCGGGACTTCTCCCTACTACAATGAGCAGTTCTTC
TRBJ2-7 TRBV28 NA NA CASRPGTHNSYEQYF TGTGCCAGCAGGCCCGGCACCCACAACTCCTACGAGCAGTACTTC
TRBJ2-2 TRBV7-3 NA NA CASSLRAGTGELFF TGTGCCAGCAGCTTAAGGGCAGGGACCGGGGAGCTGTTTTTT
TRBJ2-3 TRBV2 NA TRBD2 CASSDGRGGFTDTQYF TGTGCCAGCAGTGACGGGAGGGGGGGCTTCACAGATACGCAGTATTTT